The 29 T cell receptor beta chains below all came from one sample that was sequenced in a study of cytomegalovirus exposure and HLA in healthy donors. The PCR used 60 Vbeta and 13 Jbeta primers. Here immunoSEQ multiplex PCR was the method, and the copy in TCRdb shows in-frame clones only, minus some. The sample holds some 180,000 clones, around 70% seen once. The sample consisted of PBMCs. The receptors stem from a male donor in good health and CMV-seronegative.

The rearrangement joins TRBV11-3 to TRBJ2-3; TRBD2 matches 10 bases. The CDR3 runs to 15 residues. The trim removed 0 bases at V and 6 bases at J, leaving 3 bases unmatched. Germline V gene lookup returns CDR1 SGHNT and CDR2 YENEEA. The CDR3 nucleotides read TGTGCCAGCAGCTTAGAGAGCGGGGGGGCTGATACGCAGTATTTT. Translating gives CASSLESGGADTQYF.

The V gene is TRBV2, the J gene TRBJ2-6; possible D gene TRBD2, 7 bases. This CDR3 spans 17 amino acids. The V gene's germline CDR1 is SNHLY and CDR2 FYNNEI. The V end was cut by 6 bases, the J end by 4 bases, with 19 bases between. CDR3 coding DNA: TGTGCCAGCAGGGGGAGGGGGTTAGATCTGGGGGCCAACGTCCTGACTTTC. Translated, it gives CASRGRGLDLGANVLTF.

The gene calls are TRBV7-3 and TRBJ2-1, with 9 bases aligning to TRBD2. The CDR3 consists of 12 residues. With 6 bases clipped from V and 12 bases from J, the junction kept 6 bases outside the gene matches. Germline assignment: CDR1 SGHTA and CDR2 FQGTGA. CDR3 DNA: TGTGCCAGCAGGGGTAGCGGGGGCCGGCAGTTCTTC. Its translation is CASRGSGGRQFF.

This clone was seen more than once but under ten times. CDR3 protein: CASTSYRGGYTF. The CDR3 DNA reads as TGTGCCAGCACCTCGTACAGGGGGGGCTACACCTTC. This chain uses TRBV28 with TRBJ1-2; TRBD1 matches 8 bases. The germline gives CDR1 MDHEN, CDR2 SYDVKM. The length of the CDR3 is 12 residues. J lost 8 bases, V lost 7 bases, and 6 bases had no gene match.

In its sample, this clone was seen once. This chain links TRBV15 with TRBJ1-1; TRBD1 might be the D (6 bases). This CDR3 comprises 15 residues. Trimming took off 0 bases at V and 5 bases at J, with 13 bases between the two ends. The germline V gene encodes CDR1 LNHNV and CDR2 YYDKDF (reference sequence). CDR3 protein: CATSRDGGPGTEAFF. The DNA of the CDR3 is TGTGCCACCAGCAGAGACGGGGGGCCGGGGACTGAAGCTTTCTTT.

In DNA form, the CDR3 reads TGTGCCAGCAGCCCCCCCCCAGCGGGGGGCTACAATGAGCAGTTCTTC. Residues: CASSPPPAGGYNEQFF. The chain uses TRBV5-4 and TRBJ2-1, with TRBD2 matching over 9 bases. This CDR3 has 16 amino acids. The V segment lost 4 bases and the J segment 3 bases; nucleotides outside the gene matches: 8. The germline V gene has CDR1 SGHNT and CDR2 YYREEE (reference sequence).

This clone was counted a single time. The chain joins TRBV28 to TRBJ1-1; D is ambiguous. V was pared by 3 bases and J by 0 bases, with 11 bases between. Germline CDR1 MDHEN, CDR2 SYDVKM. The CDR3 has 15 amino acids. This chain's CDR3 is CASSFRGELNTEAFF. The CDR3 DNA sequence: TGTGCCAGCAGTTTTCGGGGAGAGTTGAACACTGAAGCTTTCTTT.

This chain joins TRBV28 and TRBJ1-5; D is ambiguous. The CDR3 extends over 14 amino acids. Trimming cost V 5 bases and J 0 bases, with 8 bases left between them. The germline V gene encodes CDR1 MDHEN and CDR2 SYDVKM. CDR3 loop: CASSPLYSNQPQHF. The DNA of the CDR3 is TGTGCCAGCAGTCCCCTTTATAGCAATCAGCCCCAGCATTTT.

V is TRBV28 and J is TRBJ2-3, with a weak D call TRBD2 (5 bases). V lost 2 bases and J lost 7, with 10 bases in between. CDR3 length: 13 residues. Germline V gene data show CDR1 as MDHEN and CDR2 as SYDVKM. CDR3 bases: TGTGCCAGCAGTTTAAACGGGGTAAATACGCAGTATTTT. Its translation: CASSLNGVNTQYF.

The rearrangement uses TRBV6-5 and TRBJ2-7, with TRBD1 identical over 8 bases. Unmatched junction bases numbered 10, after V lost 6 bases and J lost 6 bases. The CDR3 is 14 residues long. Germline loops: CDR1 MNHEY, CDR2 SVGAGI. CDR3 sequence: CASSLTGVSGEQYF. CDR3 DNA: TGTGCCAGCAGCCTGACAGGGGTATCGGGCGAGCAGTACTTC.

This clone has more than one count but fewer than ten. The V and J genes are TRBV7-9 and TRBJ2-1; maybe TRBD2 (7 bases). This CDR3 has 17 amino acids. Germline V gene data show CDR1 as SEHNR and CDR2 as FQNEAQ (reference sequence). Trimming shortened V by 7 bases and J by 7 bases, and 26 bases separated the two germline ends. In nucleotides, the CDR3 is TGTGCCAGCAAGAATTTAGGCGGGGGCTGGGCCCGAAATGAGCAGTTCTTC. The encoded protein is CASKNLGGGWARNEQFF. The entire variable domain, with the rest obtained from reference TRBV7-9 and TRBJ2-1, is as follows: DTGVSQNPRHKITKRGQNVTFRCDPISEHNRLYWYRQTLGQGPEFLTYFQNEAQLEKSRLLSDRFSAERPKGSFSTLEIQRTEQGDSAMYLCASKNLGGGWARNEQFFGPGTRLTVL.

The rearrangement links TRBV28 to TRBJ2-5; TRBD1 matches at 8 bases. CDR3 length: 13 residues. The germline V gene encodes CDR1 MDHEN and CDR2 SYDVKM. With 6 bases clipped from V and 4 bases from J, the junction kept 4 bases outside the gene matches. This CDR3 reads CASRPGQGETQYF. The CDR3, as DNA: TGTGCCAGCAGGCCCGGACAGGGAGAGACCCAGTACTTC. Full variable domain (missing parts from reference TRBV28 and TRBJ2-5): DVKVTQSSRYLVKRTGEKVFLECVQDMDHENMFWYRQDPGLGLRLIYFSYDVKMKEKGDIPEGYSVSREKKERFSLILESASTNQTSMYLCASRPGQGETQYFGPGTRLLVL.

The rearrangement links TRBV5-1 to TRBJ1-6, with 8 bases identical to TRBD1. This CDR3 comprises 15 residues. Unmatched junction bases numbered 5, after V lost 4 bases and J lost 5 bases. Germline CDR1 SGHRS, CDR2 YFSETQ. CDR3 nucleotides: TGCGCCAGCAGCCGTGGACAGGGACATAATTCACCCCTCCACTTT. It codes for CASSRGQGHNSPLHF.

This clone occurred many times. The chain joins TRBV4-3 to TRBJ2-3; D is ambiguous. The germline gives CDR1 LGHNA, CDR2 YSLEER. This CDR3 comprises 13 residues. V lost 4 bases to trimming and J lost 3 bases, with 8 bases between them. CDR3 sequence reads: CASSLRGTDTQYF. CDR3 nucleotide sequence: TGCGCCAGCAGCCTTCGAGGAACAGATACGCAGTATTTT.

On this clone itself: Mismatch with germline at one junction end may stem from a read error. The chain uses TRBV25-1 and TRBJ1-6; D is unclear. There are 14 residues in the CDR3. Germline-derived CDR1 and CDR2 are MGHDK and SYGVNS. The chain's CDR3 is CASSEYIATAAVVF. The CDR3 coding sequence is TGTGCCAGCAGTGAATATATTGCCACGGCGGCTGTCGTGTTT.

This chain uses TRBV15 with TRBJ1-5; 10 bases fit TRBD1. The CDR3 has 16 residues. Trimming removed 3 bases from V and 5 bases from J; junction bases left unmatched: 7. CDR1 and CDR2 (germline): LNHNV, YYDKDF (reference sequence). The CDR3 region has the DNA TGTGCCACCAGCAGCCGGACAGGGGGAAGTTATCAGCCCCAGCATTTT. Its protein is CATSSRTGGSYQPQHF. The full variable domain, completed using reference TRBV15 and TRBJ1-5, is DAMVIQNPRYQVTQFGKPVTLSCSQTLNHNVMYWYQQKSSQAPKLLFHYYDKDFNNEADTPDNFQSRRPNTSFCFLDIRSPGLGDTAMYLCATSSRTGGSYQPQHFGDGTRLSIL.

CDR3 coding DNA: TGTGCCAGCAGCGCACACCCCTTAGCGGGAACTTCCGAGCAGTACTTC. Translated, it gives CASSAHPLAGTSEQYF. The chain couples TRBV9 to TRBJ2-7; 8 nucleotides line up with TRBD2. This CDR3 comprises 16 residues. V lost 3 bases to trimming and J lost 6 bases; unmatched junction nucleotides: 14. Germline V lookup: CDR1 SGDLS, CDR2 YYNGEE.

The V and J genes are TRBV6-6 and TRBJ2-7; D ambiguous. Germline assignment: CDR1 MNHNY and CDR2 SVGAGI (reference sequence). V lost 6 bases and J lost 3, with 12 bases in between. The CDR3 contains 13 residues. CDR3 residues: CASSRQALYEQYF. The CDR3 DNA sequence: TGTGCCAGCAGCCGGCAGGCTCTCTACGAGCAGTACTTC.

CDR3 amino acids: CASSRDSNTEAFF. Here the CDR3 DNA reads TGTGCCAGCAGTCGTGACTCCAACACTGAAGCTTTCTTT. The gene calls are TRBV7-9 and TRBJ1-1, with D unresolved. The V gene lost 6 bases and the J gene lost 2 bases, with 10 bases spanning the gap. Germline CDR1 is SEHNR and CDR2 is FQNEAQ (reference sequence). The CDR3 contains 13 residues.

This clone was seen a handful of times. The chain is built from TRBV19 and TRBJ1-2, with TRBD1 matching 7 bases. Trimming cost V 7 bases and J 3 bases; bases outside gene matches: 5. The CDR3 is 13 residues long. From germline, CDR1 is LNHDA and CDR2 SQIVND (reference sequence). The CDR3 coding sequence is TGTGCCAGTAACGAAGACAGGGACTATGGCTACACCTTC. Protein: CASNEDRDYGYTF.

V gene TRBV5-1 combines with J gene TRBJ2-3; 11 positions match TRBD2. The CDR3 extends over 16 amino acids. From germline, CDR1 is SGHRS and CDR2 YFSETQ. Trimming cost V 2 bases and J 0 bases; bases outside gene matches: 2. The CDR3 nucleotides are TGCGCCAGCAGCTTCAGGACTAGCGGGAGCACAGATACGCAGTATTTT. Amino acids: CASSFRTSGSTDTQYF.

The chain's CDR3 is CASSPRVGTSGTSYEQYF. The DNA of the CDR3 is TGCGCCAGCAGCCCCAGAGTAGGAACTAGCGGCACGTCCTACGAGCAGTACTTC. This chain links TRBV4-1 with TRBJ2-7; TRBD2 matches 8 bases. Germline-derived CDR1 and CDR2 are MGHRA and YSYEKL. The junction had 15 bases not matched to a gene; V was cut back by 4 bases and J by 1 base. CDR3 length: 18 residues.

The V and J genes are TRBV2 and TRBJ1-5; D gene unclear. V gave up 2 bases and J gave up 3 bases, with 17 bases separating them. CDR3 size: 17 residues. From germline, CDR1 is SNHLY and CDR2 FYNNEI. The CDR3 nucleotides read TGTGCCAGCAGTGAACAGGCTCCGGTGAGATCCAATCAGCCCCAGCATTTT. Encoded protein: CASSEQAPVRSNQPQHF.

This clone was detected only a few times. One junction end disagrees with the germline gene, perhaps due to a read error. This chain uses TRBV6-5 with TRBJ1-2; a possible D gene is TRBD1 (5 bases). The germline V gene has CDR1 MNHEY and CDR2 SVGAGI. The CDR3 length is 14 residues. DNA for the CDR3: TGTGCCAGCAGTTCCGTCCGATGGAGGGGCCTCTTTCACTTC. Protein: CASSSVRWRGLFHF.

The V call is TRBV10-3, the J call TRBJ1-5; D not resolved. The V end was cut by 3 bases, the J end by 0 bases, with 6 bases between. In germline, CDR1 is ENHRY, CDR2 SYGVKD. The CDR3 has 14 amino acids. CDR3 sequence: CAISEEYSNQPQHF. The CDR3 bases are TGTGCCATCAGTGAAGAGTATAGCAATCAGCCCCAGCATTTT.

The chain combines TRBV5-1 with TRBJ2-5; D is perhaps TRBD2 (5 bases). CDR1 is SGHRS, CDR2 YFSETQ, per germline. The CDR3 sequence is 14 residues long. Trimming pared 4 bases from V and 5 bases from J, leaving 15 bases between. The CDR3 bases are TGCGCCAGCAGCCCAGGACCTAGCCTGGAGACCCAGTACTTC. Its translation: CASSPGPSLETQYF.

V usage is TRBV21-1 and J usage is TRBJ2-4; the DNA was not compared with TRBD2, the D call given in the table. TRBV21-1 is a documented pseudogene. CDR3 size: 20 residues. The CDR3 spells CASCPPPGTSGRALRNIQYF. In DNA, the CDR3 is TGTGCCAGCTGCCCTCCCCCCGGGACTAGCGGGAGGGCCTTGAGAAACATTCAGTACTTC.

The chain uses TRBV2 and TRBJ2-2; D not resolved. The ends were cut back, 4 bases at V and 5 bases at J, with 5 bases in the middle. This CDR3 region has 12 residues. Germline V gives CDR1 SNHLY, CDR2 FYNNEI. The CDR3 reads CASSVRTGELFF. The CDR3 DNA is TGTGCCAGCAGTGTGCGTACCGGGGAGCTGTTTTTT.

This sequence joins TRBV30 and TRBJ1-3, with D unclear. Germline-derived CDR1 and CDR2 are GTSNPN and SVGIG (reference sequence). The CDR3 runs to 11 residues. V dropped 6 bases and J dropped 0 bases, with 3 bases sitting between them. CDR3 region: CACISGNTIYF. CDR3 coding DNA: TGTGCCTGTATCTCTGGAAACACCATATATTTT.